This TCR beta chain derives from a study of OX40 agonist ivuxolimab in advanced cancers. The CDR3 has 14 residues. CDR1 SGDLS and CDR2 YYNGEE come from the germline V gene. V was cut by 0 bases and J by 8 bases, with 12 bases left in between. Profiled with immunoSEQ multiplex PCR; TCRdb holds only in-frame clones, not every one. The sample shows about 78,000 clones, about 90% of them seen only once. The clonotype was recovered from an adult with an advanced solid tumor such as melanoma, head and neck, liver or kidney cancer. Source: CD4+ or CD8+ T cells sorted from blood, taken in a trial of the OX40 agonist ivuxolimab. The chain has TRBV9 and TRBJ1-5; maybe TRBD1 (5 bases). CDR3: CASSVGPGGEPQHF. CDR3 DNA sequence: TGTGCCAGCAGCGTAGGTCCCGGAGGGGAGCCCCAGCATTTT. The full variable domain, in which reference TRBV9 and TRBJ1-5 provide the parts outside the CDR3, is DSGVTQTPKHLITATGQRVTLRCSPRSGDLSVYWYQQSLDQGLQFLIQYYNGEERAKGNILERFSAQQFPDLHSELNLSSLELGDSALYFCASSVGPGGEPQHFGDGTRLSIL.